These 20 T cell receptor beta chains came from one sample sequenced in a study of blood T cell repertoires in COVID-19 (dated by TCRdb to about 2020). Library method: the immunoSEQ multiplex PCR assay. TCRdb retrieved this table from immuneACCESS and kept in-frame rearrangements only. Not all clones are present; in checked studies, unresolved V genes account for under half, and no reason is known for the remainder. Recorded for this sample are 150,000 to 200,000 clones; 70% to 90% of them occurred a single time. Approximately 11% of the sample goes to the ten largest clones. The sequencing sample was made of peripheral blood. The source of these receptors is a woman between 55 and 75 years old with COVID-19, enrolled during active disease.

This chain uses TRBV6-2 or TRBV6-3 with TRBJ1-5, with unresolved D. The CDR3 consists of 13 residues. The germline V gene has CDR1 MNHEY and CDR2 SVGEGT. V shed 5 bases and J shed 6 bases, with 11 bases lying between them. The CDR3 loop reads CASSRGGLQPQHF. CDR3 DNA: TGTGCCAGCAGTCGGGGAGGGCTTCAGCCCCAGCATTTT.

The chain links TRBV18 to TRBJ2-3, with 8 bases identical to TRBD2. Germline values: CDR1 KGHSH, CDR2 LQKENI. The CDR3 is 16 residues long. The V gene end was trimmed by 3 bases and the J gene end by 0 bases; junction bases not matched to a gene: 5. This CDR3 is CASSPPLAGSTDTQYF. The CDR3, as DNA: TGTGCCAGCTCACCCCCCTTAGCGGGAAGCACAGATACGCAGTATTTT.

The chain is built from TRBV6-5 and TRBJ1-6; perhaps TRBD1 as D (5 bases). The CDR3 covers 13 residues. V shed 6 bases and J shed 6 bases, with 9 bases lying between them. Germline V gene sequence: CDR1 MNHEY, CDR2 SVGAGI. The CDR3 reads CASRDSFNSPLHF. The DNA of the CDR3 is TGTGCCAGCAGAGACAGTTTTAATTCACCCCTCCACTTT.

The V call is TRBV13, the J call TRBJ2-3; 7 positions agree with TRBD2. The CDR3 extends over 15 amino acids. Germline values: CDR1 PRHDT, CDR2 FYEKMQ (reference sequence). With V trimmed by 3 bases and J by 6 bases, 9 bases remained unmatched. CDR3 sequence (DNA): TGTGCCAGCAGCTTCGTGGGCGGGAGAGCCGATACGCAGTATTTT. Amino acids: CASSFVGGRADTQYF.

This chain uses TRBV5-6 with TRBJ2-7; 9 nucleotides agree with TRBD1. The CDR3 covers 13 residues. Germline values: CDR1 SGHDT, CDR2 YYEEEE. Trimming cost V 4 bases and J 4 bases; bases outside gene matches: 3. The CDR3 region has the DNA TGTGCCAGCAGCACGGGACAGGGATACGAGCAGTACTTC. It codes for CASSTGQGYEQYF.

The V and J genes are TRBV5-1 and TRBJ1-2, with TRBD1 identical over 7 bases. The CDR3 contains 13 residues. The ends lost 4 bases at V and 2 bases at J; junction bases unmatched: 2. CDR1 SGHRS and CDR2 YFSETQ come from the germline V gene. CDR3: CASSGTVNYGYTF. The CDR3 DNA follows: TGCGCCAGCAGCGGGACAGTAAACTATGGCTACACCTTC. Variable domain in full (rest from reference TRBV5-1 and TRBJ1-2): KAGVTQTPRYLIKTRGQQVTLSCSPISGHRSVSWYQQTPGQGLQFLFEYFSETQRNKGNFPGRFSGRQFSNSRSEMNVSTLELGDSALYLCASSGTVNYGYTFGSGTRLTVV.

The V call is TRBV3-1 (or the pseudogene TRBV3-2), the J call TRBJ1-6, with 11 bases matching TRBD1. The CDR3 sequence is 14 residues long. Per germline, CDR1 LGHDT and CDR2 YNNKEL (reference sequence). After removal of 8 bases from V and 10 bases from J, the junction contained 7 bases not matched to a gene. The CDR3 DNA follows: TGTGCCAGCGCCGGGGGACAGGGGGAATCACCCCTCCACTTT. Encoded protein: CASAGGQGESPLHF.

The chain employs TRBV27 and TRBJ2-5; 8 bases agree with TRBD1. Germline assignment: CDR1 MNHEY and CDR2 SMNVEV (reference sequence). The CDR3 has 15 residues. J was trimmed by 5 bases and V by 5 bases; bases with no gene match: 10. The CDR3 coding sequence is TGTGCCAGCAGTCCACTACAGGGGGAGCGGGAGACCCAGTACTTC. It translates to CASSPLQGERETQYF.

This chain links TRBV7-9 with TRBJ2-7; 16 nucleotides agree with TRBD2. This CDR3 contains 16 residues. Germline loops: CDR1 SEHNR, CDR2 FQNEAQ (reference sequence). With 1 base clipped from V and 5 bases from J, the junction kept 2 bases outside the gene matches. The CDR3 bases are TGTGCCAGCAGCTTAGAGGGACTAGCGGGAGGGGACGAGCAGTACTTC. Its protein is CASSLEGLAGGDEQYF. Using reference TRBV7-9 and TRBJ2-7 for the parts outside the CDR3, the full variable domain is DTGVSQNPRHKITKRGQNVTFRCDPISEHNRLYWYRQTLGQGPEFLTYFQNEAQLEKSRLLSDRFSAERPKGSFSTLEIQRTEQGDSAMYLCASSLEGLAGGDEQYFGPGTRLTVT.

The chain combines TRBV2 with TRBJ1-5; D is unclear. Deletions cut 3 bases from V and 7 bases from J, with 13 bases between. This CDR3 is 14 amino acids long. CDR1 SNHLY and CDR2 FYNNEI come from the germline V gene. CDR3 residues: CASSDVSPGQPQHF. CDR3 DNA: TGTGCCAGCAGTGACGTCAGTCCGGGACAGCCCCAGCATTTT.

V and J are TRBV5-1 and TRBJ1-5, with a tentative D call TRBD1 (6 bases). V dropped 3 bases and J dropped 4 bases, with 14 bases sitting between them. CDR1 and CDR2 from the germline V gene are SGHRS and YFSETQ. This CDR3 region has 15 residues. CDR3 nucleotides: TGCGCCAGCAGCTCTACGGGACACCGAAATCAGCCCCAGCATTTT. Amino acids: CASSSTGHRNQPQHF.

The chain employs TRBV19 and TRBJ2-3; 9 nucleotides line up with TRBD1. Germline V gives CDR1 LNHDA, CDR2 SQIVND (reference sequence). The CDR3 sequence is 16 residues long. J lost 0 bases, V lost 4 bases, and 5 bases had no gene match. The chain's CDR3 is CASSTPTGGSTDTQYF. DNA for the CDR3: TGTGCCAGTAGTACCCCGACAGGGGGGAGCACAGATACGCAGTATTTT. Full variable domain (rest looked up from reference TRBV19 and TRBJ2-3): DGGITQSPKYLFRKEGQNVTLSCEQNLNHDAMYWYRQDPGQGLRLIYYSQIVNDFQKGDIAEGYSVSREKKESFPLTVTSAQKNPTAFYLCASSTPTGGSTDTQYFGPGTRLTVL.

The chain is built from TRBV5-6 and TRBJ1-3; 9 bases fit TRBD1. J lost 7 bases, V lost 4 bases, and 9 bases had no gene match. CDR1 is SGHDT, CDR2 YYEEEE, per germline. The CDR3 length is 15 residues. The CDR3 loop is CASSREQGARNTIYF. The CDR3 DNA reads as TGTGCCAGCAGCCGCGAACAGGGGGCTAGGAACACCATATATTTT.

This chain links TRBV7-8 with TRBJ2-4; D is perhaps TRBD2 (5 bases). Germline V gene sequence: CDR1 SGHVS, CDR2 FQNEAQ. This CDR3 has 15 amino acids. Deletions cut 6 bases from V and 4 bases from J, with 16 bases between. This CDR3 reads CASSRTSPGKNIQYF. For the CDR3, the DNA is TGTGCCAGCAGTCGTACATCCCCGGGGAAAAACATTCAGTACTTC.

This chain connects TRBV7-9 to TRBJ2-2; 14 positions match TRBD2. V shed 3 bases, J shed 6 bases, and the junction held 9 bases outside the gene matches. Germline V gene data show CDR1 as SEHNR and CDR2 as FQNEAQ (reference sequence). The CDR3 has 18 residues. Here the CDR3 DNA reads TGTGCCAGCAGCTTTCTAGGTCGGGGACTAGCGGGGGCCGGGGAGCTGTTTTTT. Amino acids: CASSFLGRGLAGAGELFF.

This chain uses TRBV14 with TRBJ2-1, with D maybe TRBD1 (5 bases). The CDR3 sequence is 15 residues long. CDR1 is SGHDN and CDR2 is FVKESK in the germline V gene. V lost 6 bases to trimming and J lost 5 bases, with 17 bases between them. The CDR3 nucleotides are TGTGCCAGCAGACTCGACAGTTCCCCAAACAATGAGCAGTTCTTC. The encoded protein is CASRLDSSPNNEQFF. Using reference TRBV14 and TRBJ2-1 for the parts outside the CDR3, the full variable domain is EAGVTQFPSHSVIEKGQTVTLRCDPISGHDNLYWYRRVMGKEIKFLLHFVKESKQDESGMPNNRFLAERTGGTYSTLKVQPAELEDSGVYFCASRLDSSPNNEQFFGPGTRLTVL.

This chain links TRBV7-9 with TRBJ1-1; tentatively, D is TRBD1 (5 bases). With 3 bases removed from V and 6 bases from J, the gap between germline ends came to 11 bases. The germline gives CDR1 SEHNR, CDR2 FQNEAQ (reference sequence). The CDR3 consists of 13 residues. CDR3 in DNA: TGTGCCAGCAGCTTGACCAGGGAAGCTGAAGCTTTCTTT. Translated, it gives CASSLTREAEAFF.

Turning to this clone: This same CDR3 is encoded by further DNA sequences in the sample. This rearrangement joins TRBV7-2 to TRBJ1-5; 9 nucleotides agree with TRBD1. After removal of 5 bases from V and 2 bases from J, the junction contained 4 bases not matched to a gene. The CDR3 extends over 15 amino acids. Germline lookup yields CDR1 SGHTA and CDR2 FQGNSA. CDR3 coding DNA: TGTGCCAGCAGCCCAGACAGGGGGGGCAATCAGCCCCAGCATTTT. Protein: CASSPDRGGNQPQHF.

The CDR3: CASGGWGNSGANVLTF. CDR3 DNA: TGTGCCAGCGGAGGGTGGGGAAACTCTGGGGCCAACGTCCTGACTTTC. The chain combines TRBV27 with TRBJ2-6; D is perhaps TRBD2 (6 bases). CDR3 length: 16 amino acids. The V gene lost 8 bases and the J gene lost 0 bases, with 14 bases spanning the gap. Germline CDR1 reads MNHEY; CDR2 reads SMNVEV (reference sequence).

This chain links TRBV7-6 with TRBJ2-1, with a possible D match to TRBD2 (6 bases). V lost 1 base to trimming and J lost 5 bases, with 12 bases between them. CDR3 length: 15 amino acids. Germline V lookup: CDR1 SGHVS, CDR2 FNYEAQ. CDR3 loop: CASSLGGDFHNEQFF. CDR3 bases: TGTGCCAGCAGCTTAGGGGGGGACTTTCACAATGAGCAGTTCTTC.